This passage covers 30 T cell receptor beta chains from one sample sequenced in a study of T cell responses to AZD1222 COVID-19 vaccine. The method was immunoSEQ multiplex PCR; TCRdb's version includes in-frame clones alone and lacks a portion of them. The sample consists of 200,000 or so clones, about 87% of them appearing once. The starting material was peripheral blood, obtained on day 0 of MenACWY control vaccination. Receptors originate from an adult in good health.

The rearrangement uses TRBV7-8 and TRBJ2-5; the D gene could be TRBD1 or TRBD2 (5 bases each). V lost 2 bases and J lost 2, with 12 bases in between. The CDR3 extends over 15 amino acids. Per the germline V gene, CDR1 is SGHVS and CDR2 is FQNEAQ. Written as DNA, the CDR3 is TGTGCCAGCAGCTTATCAGGGAGTGGACAAGAGACCCAGTACTTC. It translates to CASSLSGSGQETQYF. The full variable domain, in which reference TRBV7-8 and TRBJ2-5 provide the parts outside the CDR3, is GAGVSQSPRYKVAKRGQDVALRCDPISGHVSLFWYQQALGQGPEFLTYFQNEAQLDKSGLPSDRFFAERPEGSVSTLKIQRTQQEDSAVYLCASSLSGSGQETQYFGPGTRLLVL.

The V gene is TRBV18, the J gene TRBJ1-6; D is uncertain. In germline, CDR1 is KGHSH, CDR2 LQKENI. The length of the CDR3 is 15 residues. Trimming pared 2 bases from V and 10 bases from J, leaving 15 bases between. CDR3 residues: CASSPSFNPSSPLHF. The CDR3 DNA sequence: TGTGCCAGCTCACCATCGTTTAATCCCAGCTCACCCCTCCACTTT.

This clone has a single count. As DNA, the CDR3 is TGTGCCAGCAGCCAAGATCTGGGACCTAACTCACATGGCTACACCTTC. Translated: CASSQDLGPNSHGYTF. The J gene is TRBJ1-2, the V gene TRBV3-1 (or the pseudogene TRBV3-2); D possibly corresponds to TRBD1 (5 bases). V was trimmed by 0 bases and J by 6 bases, leaving 17 bases between them. Germline values: CDR1 LGHDT, CDR2 YNNKEL (reference sequence). This CDR3 is 16 amino acids long.

This clone was seen a few times. The gene calls are TRBV7-9 and TRBJ2-7, with D possibly called TRBD1 or TRBD2 (5 bases each). This CDR3 is 13 amino acids long. Trimming removed 5 bases at V and 2 bases at J, with 10 bases between. CDR1 is SEHNR, CDR2 FQNEAQ, per germline (reference sequence). CDR3 in amino acids: CASSREGTYEQYF. The CDR3 DNA reads TGTGCCAGCAGCCGAGAGGGGACCTACGAGCAGTACTTC.

The chain combines TRBV18 with TRBJ1-1; unclear D gene. This CDR3 has 13 amino acids. V gave up 5 bases and J gave up 4 bases, with 11 bases separating them. Germline CDR1 reads KGHSH; CDR2 reads LQKENI. CDR3 loop: CASSALGGTEAFF. For the CDR3, the DNA is TGTGCCAGCTCAGCGCTGGGAGGCACTGAAGCTTTCTTT.

The CDR3 is CASSSTSGRAGGYEQYF. CDR3 sequence (DNA): TGCGCCAGCAGCTCGACTAGCGGGAGGGCGGGAGGTTACGAGCAGTACTTC. V gene TRBV5-1 combines with J gene TRBJ2-7; 14 bases align to TRBD2. The V segment lost 3 bases and the J segment 4 bases; nucleotides outside the gene matches: 9. CDR3 length equals 17 residues. Per the germline V gene, CDR1 is SGHRS and CDR2 is YFSETQ.

A remark on this clone: At the DNA level, this CDR3 is encoded by other sequences in the same sample as well. The chain joins TRBV12-3 or TRBV12-4 to TRBJ2-7; 7 nucleotides agree with TRBD1. The CDR3 runs 13 residues. Trimming cost V 3 bases and J 1 base; bases outside gene matches: 0. Here the CDR3 reads CASSLGQSYEQYF. CDR3 DNA sequence: TGTGCCAGCAGTTTGGGACAGTCCTACGAGCAGTACTTC.

This chain joins TRBV6-5 and TRBJ2-4; 9 bases line up with TRBD2. Germline trimming cut 4 bases from V and 7 bases from J; bases unmatched to any gene: 5. The CDR3 loop spans 14 amino acids. CDR1 and CDR2 (germline): MNHEY, SVGAGI. Here the CDR3 DNA reads TGTGCCAGCAGTTCCCCAGCGGGAGGTAACATTCAGTACTTC. Translated: CASSSPAGGNIQYF.

The chain employs TRBV10-3 and TRBJ2-1, with a possible D match to TRBD2 (6 bases). V lost 7 bases to trimming and J lost 0 bases, with 13 bases between them. The CDR3 is made up of 15 amino acids. Germline values: CDR1 ENHRY, CDR2 SYGVKD. CDR3 region: CAIKGGDSSYNEQFF. Written as DNA, the CDR3 is TGTGCCATCAAAGGCGGGGATAGCTCCTACAATGAGCAGTTCTTC.

This clone was picked up a small number of times. V usage is TRBV7-9 and J usage is TRBJ1-2; D gene ambiguous. CDR1 SEHNR and CDR2 FQNEAQ come from the germline V gene (reference sequence). This CDR3 contains 13 residues. V was pared by 3 bases and J by 2 bases, with 7 bases between. As DNA, the CDR3 is TGTGCCAGCAGCTTCGTGTCCAACTATGGCTACACCTTC. Translation: CASSFVSNYGYTF.

The rearrangement joins TRBV7-9 to TRBJ1-6, with 8 bases matching TRBD1. Per germline, CDR1 SEHNR and CDR2 FQNEAQ (reference sequence). The CDR3 spans 17 residues. The ends lost 1 base at V and 7 bases at J; junction bases unmatched: 9. DNA of the CDR3: TGTGCCAGCAGCTTAGGCCCGACAGGGGCTAAAAATTCACCCCTCCACTTT. Its protein is CASSLGPTGAKNSPLHF.

V gene TRBV5-4 combines with J gene TRBJ2-6, with D unresolved. V was pared by 4 bases and J by 0 bases, with 20 bases between. The CDR3 length is 19 residues. CDR1 and CDR2 (germline): SGHNT, YYREEE (reference sequence). The CDR3 DNA sequence: TGTGCCAGCAGCCTGGGCCCAAGTTCGTCAAACTCTGGGGCCAACGTCCTGACTTTC. This gives the protein CASSLGPSSSNSGANVLTF.

The V call is TRBV7-3, the J call TRBJ2-7; D call uncertain. Germline CDR1 reads SGHTA; CDR2 reads FQGTGA. The CDR3 covers 15 residues. The V gene lost 2 bases and the J gene lost 2 bases, with 13 bases spanning the gap. CDR3 DNA: TGTGCCAGCAGCTTAGGGCTGGGCACCCCCTACGAGCAGTACTTC. It yields the protein CASSLGLGTPYEQYF.

The chain is built from TRBV11-2 and TRBJ2-1; 11 bases match TRBD2. After removal of 5 bases from V and 3 bases from J, the junction contained 3 bases not matched to a gene. CDR1 SGHAT and CDR2 FQNNGV come from the germline V gene. The CDR3 extends over 15 amino acids. This CDR3 is CASSQLAGVYNEQFF. In DNA, the CDR3 is TGTGCCAGCAGCCAACTAGCGGGGGTCTACAATGAGCAGTTCTTC.

CDR3 amino acids: CASSFLGGGQPQHF. The CDR3 bases are TGTGCCAGCAGTTTTTTGGGGGGCGGTCAGCCCCAGCATTTT. The chain employs TRBV28 and TRBJ1-5; TRBD1 might be the D (6 bases). Looked up from germline, CDR1 is MDHEN and CDR2 is SYDVKM. The CDR3 is 14 amino acids. V was pared by 3 bases and J by 6 bases, with 12 bases between.

The V call is TRBV6-5, the J call TRBJ1-2; possible D gene TRBD1, 5 bases. Trimming stripped 6 bases from V and 5 bases from J, with 13 bases between. CDR1 and CDR2 (germline): MNHEY, SVGAGI. The CDR3 has 13 residues. CDR3 amino acids: CASSPGALYGYTF. As DNA, the CDR3 is TGTGCCAGCAGCCCCGGGGCCCTATATGGCTACACCTTC.

This chain connects TRBV3-1 (or the pseudogene TRBV3-2) to TRBJ2-5; perhaps TRBD1 as D (6 bases). The ends were cut back, 4 bases at V and 1 base at J, with 13 bases in the middle. Germline values: CDR1 LGHDT, CDR2 YNNKEL (reference sequence). The CDR3 spans 15 residues. CDR3 nucleotide sequence: TGTGCCAGCAGCCCACTCGAGGGGGTCCAAGAGACCCAGTACTTC. Its translation is CASSPLEGVQETQYF.

In this sample, this clone turned up once. This rearrangement joins TRBV6-5 to TRBJ2-7; perhaps TRBD2 as D (6 bases). Looked up from germline, CDR1 is MNHEY and CDR2 is SVGAGI. The V end lost 6 bases, the J end lost 2 bases, and 11 bases lay between the germline ends. This CDR3 spans 13 amino acids. CDR3 coding DNA: TGTGCCAGCAGGGGGGACTCGCCCTACGAGCAGTACTTC. This codes for CASRGDSPYEQYF.

The genes are TRBV6-2 or TRBV6-3 and TRBJ1-5; TRBD1 is a possible D gene (5 bases). Germline V gene sequence: CDR1 MNHEY, CDR2 SVGEGT. V was clipped by 2 bases and J by 4 bases, with 9 bases between them. This CDR3 has 14 amino acids. This CDR3 reads CASSYHDSNQPQHF. CDR3 sequence (DNA): TGTGCCAGCAGTTACCACGACAGTAATCAGCCCCAGCATTTT.

There are a few counts of this clone. This sequence joins TRBV2 and TRBJ1-2; maybe TRBD1 (6 bases). This CDR3 is built from 13 residues. The germline gives CDR1 SNHLY, CDR2 FYNNEI. Trimming shortened V by 2 bases and J by 6 bases, and 10 bases separated the two germline ends. The CDR3 nucleotides read TGTGCCAGCAGTGAACAGGGGAACCATGGCTACACCTTC. Its protein product is CASSEQGNHGYTF.

This chain connects TRBV5-6 to TRBJ2-7; TRBD2 matches at 13 bases. CDR3 length equals 14 residues. With 2 bases clipped from V and 9 bases from J, the junction kept 5 bases outside the gene matches. Per germline, CDR1 SGHDT and CDR2 YYEEEE. CDR3 in DNA: TGTGCCAGCAGCTTAGGGACTAGCGGGGCGCGGCAGTACTTC. As protein: CASSLGTSGARQYF.

The chain couples TRBV7-9 to TRBJ2-3; TRBD1 aligns across 8 bases. The trim removed 3 bases at V and 3 bases at J, leaving 17 bases unmatched. The CDR3 is made up of 19 amino acids. CDR1 is SEHNR, CDR2 FQNEAQ, per germline (reference sequence). As DNA, the CDR3 is TGTGCCAGCAGCTTTGGTCCTGGGGACAGGTCAAGGTGGACAGATACGCAGTATTTT. Amino acids: CASSFGPGDRSRWTDTQYF.

This clone was observed a few times. The chain links TRBV27 to TRBJ1-6, with D tentatively TRBD1 (6 bases). V was cut by 1 base and J by 7 bases, with 17 bases left in between. Germline V gene lookup returns CDR1 MNHEY and CDR2 SMNVEV (reference sequence). The CDR3 runs to 17 residues. The CDR3 loop is CASSLWTGGGNNSPLHF. CDR3 nucleotide sequence: TGTGCCAGCAGTTTATGGACCGGAGGGGGGAACAATTCACCCCTCCACTTT.

In its sample, this clone was seen a few times. The chain is built from TRBV7-8 and TRBJ2-1; 8 bases agree with TRBD2. Trimming cost V 5 bases and J 6 bases; bases outside gene matches: 0. The CDR3 length is 12 residues. Germline CDR1 reads SGHVS; CDR2 reads FQNEAQ. The CDR3, as DNA: TGTGCCAGCAGCAGCGGGGGCAATGAGCAGTTCTTC. This translates into CASSSGGNEQFF.

The J gene is TRBJ2-7, the V gene TRBV28, with TRBD1 matching over 8 bases. Germline lookup yields CDR1 MDHEN and CDR2 SYDVKM. The CDR3 is 17 residues long. With 4 bases clipped from V and 3 bases from J, the junction kept 14 bases outside the gene matches. This chain's CDR3 is CASSSHRGTNLDYEQYF. CDR3 nucleotides: TGTGCCAGCAGTTCCCACAGGGGGACCAACCTAGACTACGAGCAGTACTTC.

J is TRBJ2-4 and V is TRBV15, with D hard to call. The CDR3 runs to 11 residues. V lost 3 bases and J 12 bases, leaving 9 bases between the germline ends. Germline loops: CDR1 LNHNV, CDR2 YYDKDF (reference sequence). The CDR3 bases are TGTGCCACCAGCAGTCCACCTAGTCAGTACTTC. Amino acid sequence: CATSSPPSQYF.

The V gene is TRBV27, the J gene TRBJ2-7; no definite D call. Germline V gives CDR1 MNHEY, CDR2 SMNVEV (reference sequence). This CDR3 has 13 residues. Deletions cut 3 bases from V and 5 bases from J, with 11 bases between. CDR3 DNA sequence: TGTGCCAGCAGTTTGCTGGTGAACAACGAGCAGTACTTC. It is translated as CASSLLVNNEQYF.

The CDR3 loop is CASSEQRGPLGEQYF. The DNA for the CDR3 is TGTGCCAGCAGTGAACAGAGGGGTCCGTTGGGAGAGCAGTACTTC. The gene calls are TRBV6-1 and TRBJ2-7, with D perhaps TRBD1 or TRBD2 (5 bases each). The V end lost 2 bases, the J end lost 7 bases, and 18 bases lay between the germline ends. CDR1 is MNHNS and CDR2 is SASEGT in the germline V gene. This CDR3 contains 15 residues.

The chain employs TRBV6-5 and TRBJ2-2; no clear D. The CDR3 extends over 11 amino acids. With 2 bases removed from V and 6 bases from J, the gap between germline ends came to 1 base. Germline CDR1 is MNHEY and CDR2 is SVGAGI. The chain's CDR3 is CASSYAGELFF. The DNA for the CDR3 is TGTGCCAGCAGTTACGCCGGGGAGCTGTTTTTT.

The chain joins TRBV28 to TRBJ1-1, with D perhaps matching TRBD1 (5 bases). The CDR3 is made up of 16 amino acids. Trimming shortened V by 4 bases and J by 0 bases, and 15 bases separated the two germline ends. Per the germline V gene, CDR1 is MDHEN and CDR2 is SYDVKM. CDR3 region: CASSSPSRDVNTEAFF. Written as DNA, the CDR3 is TGTGCCAGCAGTTCTCCGTCCAGGGACGTGAACACTGAAGCTTTCTTT.